Each of the 19 T cell receptor beta chains below was sequenced from the same sample in a study of blood T cell repertoires in COVID-19. Using immunoSEQ multiplex PCR, the repertoire was profiled, and TCRdb retains in-frame clones only, with some absent. The table lists roughly 150,000 clones, about four fifths of them singletons. The sequencing input was peripheral blood. Receptors originate from a man aged 55 to 70 with active or convalescent COVID-19.

V and J are TRBV11-2 and TRBJ1-1; weak D call: TRBD1 (5 bases). V dropped 5 bases and J dropped 4 bases, with 17 bases sitting between them. CDR1 and CDR2 from the germline V gene are SGHAT and FQNNGV. This CDR3 has 15 amino acids. This CDR3 reads CASSAQGGVATEAFF. DNA for the CDR3: TGTGCCAGCAGCGCCCAGGGAGGGGTGGCCACTGAAGCTTTCTTT. Drawing the rest from reference TRBV11-2 and TRBJ1-1, the complete variable domain is EAGVAQSPRYKIIEKRQSVAFWCNPISGHATLYWYQQILGQGPKLLIQFQNNGVVDDSQLPKDRFSAERLKGVDSTLKIQPAKLEDSAVYLCASSAQGGVATEAFFGQGTRLTVV.

As to this clone: This same CDR3 is encoded by further DNA sequences in the sample. The chain combines TRBV6-5 with TRBJ1-2; TRBD1 might be the D (5 bases). The V gene lost 5 bases and the J gene lost 5 bases, with 15 bases spanning the gap. Germline V lookup: CDR1 MNHEY, CDR2 SVGAGI. The length of the CDR3 is 14 residues. The CDR3 here is CASSPGGGGYGYTF. As DNA, the CDR3 is TGTGCCAGCAGTCCCGGCGGGGGAGGATATGGCTACACCTTC.

The chain employs TRBV6-4 and TRBJ2-2, with a tentative D call TRBD1 (5 bases). V shed 2 bases and J shed 7 bases, with 11 bases lying between them. There are 14 residues in the CDR3. Germline V gene lookup returns CDR1 MRHNA and CDR2 SNTAGT. CDR3 in DNA: TGTGCCAGCAGTGACGAACAGGTCGGCGGGGAGCTGTTTTTT. Protein sequence: CASSDEQVGGELFF.

This clone appeared a few times. The V call is TRBV18, the J call TRBJ2-1, with 10 bases that match TRBD2. Germline CDR1 reads KGHSH; CDR2 reads LQKENI. The CDR3 is 16 residues long. With V trimmed by 0 bases and J by 4 bases, 3 bases remained unmatched. The CDR3 bases are TGTGCCAGCTCACCACCGAAGCGGGAGGGATACAATGAGCAGTTCTTC. It is translated as CASSPPKREGYNEQFF.

The chain recombines TRBV10-1 with TRBJ1-1; D unresolved. CDR1 and CDR2 from the germline V gene are WNHNN and SYGVQD (reference sequence). The V end lost 2 bases, the J end lost 1 base, and 5 bases lay between the germline ends. This CDR3 contains 13 residues. DNA of the CDR3: TGCGCCAGCAGTGAGCGGGAGAACACTGAAGCTTTCTTT. It specifies CASSERENTEAFF.

The chain employs TRBV28 and TRBJ1-3, with a weak D call TRBD1 (6 bases). The CDR3 runs 16 residues. V was shortened by 6 bases and J by 2 bases, with 17 bases between the two germline ends. The V gene's germline CDR1 is MDHEN and CDR2 SYDVKM. The DNA for the CDR3 is TGTGCCAGCAGCCTACCGGGACATGAGGCTGGAAACACCATATATTTT. Its protein is CASSLPGHEAGNTIYF.

This rearrangement joins TRBV5-1 to TRBJ2-3; 9 bases agree with TRBD1. Germline V gene lookup returns CDR1 SGHRS and CDR2 YFSETQ. J gave up 8 bases and V 2 bases, and 6 bases lay outside the gene matches. This CDR3 is built from 14 residues. Here the CDR3 DNA reads TGCGCCAGCAGCTTCAGGACAGGGGAGGGTACGCAGTATTTT. Its protein product is CASSFRTGEGTQYF.

This chain joins TRBV5-1 and TRBJ1-1, with 11 bases identical to TRBD1. The V gene's germline CDR1 is SGHRS and CDR2 YFSETQ. This CDR3 contains 15 residues. Trimming cost V 0 bases and J 4 bases; bases outside gene matches: 2. The CDR3 reads CASSLVGTGGTEAFF. CDR3 nucleotide sequence: TGCGCCAGCAGCTTGGTGGGGACAGGGGGCACTGAAGCTTTCTTT.

The V gene is TRBV19, the J gene TRBJ2-2; D remains unclear. This CDR3 is built from 12 residues. Trimming took 2 bases from V and 5 from J, leaving 3 bases between them. Germline CDR1 reads LNHDA; CDR2 reads SQIVND (reference sequence). CDR3 coding DNA: TGTGCCAGTAGTATACCTACCGGGGAGCTGTTTTTT. This sequence encodes CASSIPTGELFF.

V usage is TRBV11-2 and J usage is TRBJ1-5; the match to TRBD1 covers 8 bases. The V segment lost 2 bases and the J segment 7 bases; nucleotides outside the gene matches: 10. This CDR3 contains 16 residues. The V gene's germline CDR1 is SGHAT and CDR2 FQNNGV. CDR3 region: CASSLRISGGEQPQHF. As DNA, the CDR3 is TGTGCCAGCAGCTTAAGGATTTCAGGGGGCGAGCAGCCCCAGCATTTT.

This clone has more than one count but fewer than ten. V usage is TRBV5-8 and J usage is TRBJ1-2, with 11 positions matching TRBD1. CDR3 length: 17 amino acids. With V trimmed by 3 bases and J by 4 bases, 11 bases remained unmatched. The V gene's germline CDR1 is SGHTS and CDR2 YDEGEE. CDR3 nucleotide sequence: TGTGCCAGCAGCTCTCGGACAGGGGGCATCTATGGCTATGGCTACACCTTC. Translated, it gives CASSSRTGGIYGYGYTF.

V usage is TRBV28 and J usage is TRBJ1-2, with D perhaps TRBD1 (5 bases). From germline, CDR1 is MDHEN and CDR2 SYDVKM. The CDR3 has 15 residues. V lost 8 bases and J 0 bases, leaving 16 bases between the germline ends. The chain's CDR3 is CASALTPTANYGYTF. The DNA for the CDR3 is TGTGCCAGCGCCCTGACCCCGACAGCTAACTATGGCTACACCTTC.

The chain carries TRBV14 and TRBJ2-1; 11 nucleotides match TRBD2. CDR3 length: 17 residues. V shed 7 bases, J shed 5 bases, and the junction held 13 bases outside the gene matches. Germline V gives CDR1 SGHDN, CDR2 FVKESK. The CDR3 sequence is CASNRLAGKSGNNEQFF. The DNA of the CDR3 is TGTGCCAGCAACCGACTAGCGGGAAAAAGTGGGAACAATGAGCAGTTCTTC.

The chain is built from TRBV7-9 and TRBJ1-3; 7 nucleotides line up with TRBD1. Germline values: CDR1 SEHNR, CDR2 FQNEAQ (reference sequence). Trimming cost V 4 bases and J 0 bases; bases outside gene matches: 9. The CDR3 length is 17 residues. The CDR3 coding sequence is TGTGCCAGCAGCTCCACAGGGGTGGCCCACTCTGGAAACACCATATATTTT. This translates into CASSSTGVAHSGNTIYF.

The chain employs TRBV28 and TRBJ1-6, with D tentatively TRBD1 (5 bases). Trimming left V 5 bases short and J 8 bases short, with 16 bases between. The germline V gene has CDR1 MDHEN and CDR2 SYDVKM. The CDR3 spans 15 residues. The CDR3 DNA sequence: TGTGCCAGCAGTCCCGCGGAGGCGGGGGATTCACCCCTCCACTTT. This gives the protein CASSPAEAGDSPLHF.

The chain uses TRBV2 and TRBJ2-3, with 7 bases identical to TRBD2. J gave up 2 bases and V 6 bases, and 8 bases lay outside the gene matches. CDR1 is SNHLY, CDR2 FYNNEI, per germline. This CDR3 region has 15 residues. CDR3 in DNA: TGTGCCAGCAGGAACCGAGCGGGACCCACAGATACGCAGTATTTT. Translation gives CASRNRAGPTDTQYF. Variable domain in full (rest from reference TRBV2 and TRBJ2-3): EPEVTQTPSHQVTQMGQEVILRCVPISNHLYFYWYRQILGQKVEFLVSFYNNEISEKSEIFDDQFSVERPDGSNFTLKIRSTKLEDSAMYFCASRNRAGPTDTQYFGPGTRLTVL.

At least ten counts were recorded for this clone. The V gene is TRBV4-1, the J gene TRBJ1-2; D gene unclear. CDR1 and CDR2 from the germline V gene are MGHRA and YSYEKL. The CDR3 is 14 amino acids. Trimming stripped 2 bases from V and 8 bases from J, with 15 bases between. CDR3: CASSQYLGEEGYTF. Written as DNA, the CDR3 is TGCGCCAGCAGCCAATATCTCGGGGAGGAAGGCTACACCTTC.

The V gene is TRBV2, the J gene TRBJ1-1, with TRBD1 matching 7 bases. The CDR3 spans 15 residues. With 6 bases clipped from V and 1 base from J, the junction kept 8 bases outside the gene matches. Germline V lookup: CDR1 SNHLY, CDR2 FYNNEI. In nucleotides, the CDR3 is TGTGCCAGCAGCCGAGAGGGGGCAGGGAACACTGAAGCTTTCTTT. Its translation: CASSREGAGNTEAFF.

The chain joins TRBV6-5 to TRBJ2-1; 11 bases fit TRBD2. V lost 4 bases and J lost 5; bases outside the gene matches: 4. Germline CDR1 reads MNHEY; CDR2 reads SVGAGI. CDR3 length equals 15 residues. The CDR3 spells CASSSLAGVDNEQFF. As DNA, the CDR3 is TGTGCCAGCAGTTCACTAGCGGGGGTTGACAATGAGCAGTTCTTC.